The T cell receptor (beta chain) described here comes from a study of T cells after yellow fever vaccination. Study-level findings and limits: In FACS-sorted repertoires, abundant clonotypes from the bulk population could appear as contaminants. A small proportion of clonotypes was detected in both the CD4 and CD8 compartments.

The CDR3 covers 12 residues. Looked up from germline, CDR1 is SEHNR and CDR2 is FQNEAQ (reference sequence). The V gene lost 6 bases and the J gene lost 8 bases, with 11 bases spanning the gap. As TCR cDNA was made by 5'RACE template switching, a universal primer site and UMIs were added. In TCRdb, the 5' RACE reads were re-called with MiXCR into one record per CDR3 protein. The table has 250,000 to 350,000 distinct CDR3 sequences, 6.8% seen once. This clonotype was seen more than once but under ten times. Its antigen remains unidentified. The sequenced sample was PBMCs, obtained roughly 47 days after the first yellow fever vaccination. The clonotype was recovered from a man younger than 35 who received the YFV17D yellow fever vaccine. The rearrangement links TRBV7-9 to TRBJ2-4; D unclear. This CDR3 reads CASSHQVDIQYF. The CDR3 bases are TGTGCCAGCAGTCATCAGGTTGACATTCAGTACTTC.